One sample yielded the 17 T cell receptor beta chains listed below, sequenced in a study of T cells in Graves' hyperthyroidism and ophthalmopathy. RNA transcripts served as the template for amplifying TCR beta CDR3 regions. A set of HTBI primers served as the primers for a first-round RT-PCR of the TCR CDR3. TCRdb redid the calling of the multiplex PCR reads with MiXCR, one entry per CDR3 protein. Of hundreds of thousands of distinct CDR3 sequences in the sample, 20% were seen once. The sequenced material came from blood. These receptors were obtained from a man in his forties with Graves' ophthalmopathy.

This clonotype was counted many times. DNA for the CDR3: TGCGCCAGCAGCGTGGACAGCGTAGATGAGCAGTTCTTC. Protein: CASSVDSVDEQFF. The gene calls are TRBV5-1 and TRBJ2-1, with D possibly being TRBD1 (6 bases). There are 13 residues in the CDR3. V lost 4 bases, J lost 8 bases, and 13 bases lay in between. Germline V gives CDR1 SGHRS, CDR2 YFSETQ. The full variable domain, completed using reference TRBV5-1 and TRBJ2-1, is KAGVTQTPRYLIKTRGQQVTLSCSPISGHRSVSWYQQTPGQGLQFLFEYFSETQRNKGNFPGRFSGRQFSNSRSEMNVSTLELGDSALYLCASSVDSVDEQFFGPGTRLTVL.

V gene TRBV20-1 combines with J gene TRBJ2-1; 14 positions agree with TRBD2. The V gene end was trimmed by 3 bases and the J gene end by 5 bases; junction bases not matched to a gene: 3. This CDR3 region has 15 residues. CDR1 is DFQATT, CDR2 SNEGSKA, per germline (reference sequence). The CDR3 DNA sequence: TGCAGTGCTAGCGGACTAGCGGGAGGCGACAATGAGCAGTTCTTC. It codes for CSASGLAGGDNEQFF.

This clonotype was observed at least ten times. The chain links TRBV12-3 or TRBV12-4 to TRBJ1-3; D remains unclear. Deletions cut 3 bases from V and 4 bases from J, with 10 bases between. This CDR3 spans 14 amino acids. CDR3 loop: CASSLSGSGNTIYF. The CDR3 DNA reads TGTGCCAGCAGTTTGTCGGGATCAGGAAACACCATATATTTT.

The rearrangement uses TRBV20-1 and TRBJ2-3; 7 bases fit TRBD1. The CDR3 has 14 residues. V was clipped by 1 base and J by 4 bases; unmatched bases: 5. Germline CDR1 reads DFQATT; CDR2 reads SNEGSKA (reference sequence). The CDR3 spells CSARGETGPDTQYF. The CDR3, as DNA: TGCAGTGCTAGAGGGGAGACAGGGCCAGATACGCAGTATTTT.

This clonotype was picked up one time. This chain joins TRBV20-1 and TRBJ1-2; TRBD1 matches 9 bases. This CDR3 has 16 residues. V lost 3 bases and J lost 5; bases outside the gene matches: 13. The V gene's germline CDR1 is DFQATT and CDR2 SNEGSKA (reference sequence). The CDR3 DNA reads TGCAGTGCTAGTGGGCGGGGGGACAGGGAATGGTATGGCTACACCTTC. Protein: CSASGRGDREWYGYTF.

The chain joins TRBV4-1 to TRBJ2-2; 11 nucleotides align to TRBD1. This CDR3 spans 15 amino acids. CDR1 and CDR2 (germline): MGHRA, YSYEKL. Unmatched junction bases numbered 2, after V lost 3 bases and J lost 5 bases. CDR3 in amino acids: CASSHGTGGTGELFF. CDR3 sequence (DNA): TGCGCCAGCAGCCACGGGACAGGGGGTACCGGGGAGCTGTTTTTT.

The V gene is TRBV6-9, the J gene TRBJ2-1, with 9 bases matching TRBD2. The V gene end was trimmed by 3 bases and the J gene end by 7 bases; junction bases not matched to a gene: 7. This CDR3 contains 15 residues. Germline V gene sequence: CDR1 MNHGY, CDR2 SVAAGI. The CDR3 protein is CASSYGASGVNEQFF. CDR3 DNA: TGTGCCAGCAGTTACGGGGCTAGCGGGGTAAATGAGCAGTTCTTC.

This clonotype came up a few times. The J gene is TRBJ2-2, the V gene TRBV12-3 or TRBV12-4; the match to TRBD2 covers 7 bases. V gave up 3 bases and J gave up 5 bases; unmatched junction bases: 6. The CDR3 contains 15 residues. CDR3 residues: CASSLGGAGTGELFF. Written as DNA, the CDR3 is TGTGCCAGCAGTTTGGGAGGGGCGGGTACCGGGGAGCTGTTTTTT.

The chain links TRBV3-1 to TRBJ2-2, with TRBD2 matching over 10 bases. Trimming cost V 2 bases and J 0 bases; bases outside gene matches: 6. Germline V CDR1 and CDR2: LGHDT, YNNKEL (reference sequence). The CDR3 spans 18 residues. The CDR3 nucleotides read TGTGCCAGCAGCCAATTAACTAGCGGGGCCGCGAACACCGGGGAGCTGTTTTTT. This translates into CASSQLTSGAANTGELFF.

This clonotype was counted between two and nine times. This chain links TRBV27 with TRBJ1-2; 9 nucleotides line up with TRBD1. J was trimmed by 2 bases and V by 4 bases; bases with no gene match: 5. CDR3 length: 15 residues. The V gene's germline CDR1 is MNHEY and CDR2 SMNVEV (reference sequence). The CDR3 nucleotides are TGTGCCAGCAGTTCCCTAGGACAGGGGAACTATGGCTACACCTTC. Amino acid sequence: CASSSLGQGNYGYTF.

This clonotype was counted ten times or more. This chain joins TRBV7-2 and TRBJ2-7; tentatively, D is TRBD2 (6 bases). Germline loops: CDR1 SGHTA, CDR2 FQGNSA. The CDR3 sequence is 14 residues long. The V end lost 1 base, the J end lost 6 bases, and 13 bases lay between the germline ends. The CDR3 reads CASSLEPAGSEQYF. The CDR3, as DNA: TGTGCCAGCAGCTTAGAACCGGCGGGAAGCGAGCAGTACTTC.

Ten or more counts support this clonotype. This sequence joins TRBV12-3 or TRBV12-4 and TRBJ2-1; 15 bases align to TRBD2. CDR3 length: 19 amino acids. Unmatched junction bases numbered 13, after V lost 6 bases and J lost 4 bases. CDR3 sequence: CASSDRLGTSGGWYNEQFF. The CDR3 DNA reads as TGTGCCAGCAGCGATCGACTTGGGACTAGCGGGGGGTGGTACAATGAGCAGTTCTTC.

This clonotype was picked up many times. This rearrangement joins TRBV7-8 to TRBJ1-6; D call uncertain. Germline V CDR1 and CDR2: SGHVS, FQNEAQ. Between the trimmed V and J ends, which lost 1 base and 4 bases, there was a span of 5 bases. The CDR3 sequence is 14 residues long. The CDR3 region is CASSLVLYNSPLHF. CDR3 nucleotide sequence: TGTGCCAGCAGCTTAGTATTATATAATTCACCCCTCCACTTT.

A note on this clonotype: A much larger clonotype is one base distant, so this may be a read error. V and J are TRBV2 and TRBJ2-1; no definite D call. The CDR3 spans 13 residues. Per germline, CDR1 SNHLY and CDR2 FYNNEI. CDR3 in DNA: TGTGCCAGCAGTGTGGACCACTACAATGAGCAGTCCTTC. Protein product: CASSVDHYNEQSF. Filled out from reference TRBV2 and TRBJ2-1, the complete variable domain reads EPEVTQTPSHQVTQMGQEVILRCVPISNHLYFYWYRQILGQKVEFLVSFYNNEISEKSEIFDDQFSVERPDGSNFTLKIRSTKLEDSAMYFCASSVDHYNEQSFGPGTRLTVL.

This chain links TRBV29-1 with TRBJ1-1; TRBD1 might be the D (6 bases). Looked up from germline, CDR1 is SQVTM and CDR2 is ANQGSEA. This CDR3 contains 12 residues. V dropped 7 bases and J dropped 0 bases, with 9 bases sitting between them. The CDR3 sequence: CSAGQLNTEAFF. The DNA for the CDR3 is TGCAGCGCTGGACAGTTGAACACTGAAGCTTTCTTT. Full variable domain (remainder filled in from reference TRBV29-1 and TRBJ1-1): SAVISQKPSRDICQRGTSLTIQCQVDSQVTMMFWYRQQPGQSLTLIATANQGSEATYESGFVIDKFPISRPNLTFSTLTVSNMSPEDSSIYLCSAGQLNTEAFFGQGTRLTVV.

This clonotype was detected many times. V is TRBV6-1 and J is TRBJ1-5; D might be TRBD1 (6 bases). The CDR3 length is 17 residues. Trimming took off 5 bases at V and 5 bases at J, with 22 bases between the two ends. Looked up from germline, CDR1 is MNHNS and CDR2 is SASEGT. The CDR3 reads CASSYSATRGAYQPQHF. Here the CDR3 DNA reads TGTGCCAGCAGTTATAGTGCGACAAGGGGGGCATATCAGCCCCAGCATTTT.

In its sample, this clonotype was seen many times. The V gene is TRBV2, the J gene TRBJ2-7; 14 nucleotides agree with TRBD2. Per germline, CDR1 SNHLY and CDR2 FYNNEI. The V and J ends lost 7 bases and 2 bases, in that order; junction bases with no gene match: 13. The CDR3 contains 18 residues. In nucleotides, the CDR3 is TGTGCCAGCACCACCTCCGGGACTAGCGGGAGACTTACCTACGAGCAGTACTTC. Translation gives CASTTSGTSGRLTYEQYF.